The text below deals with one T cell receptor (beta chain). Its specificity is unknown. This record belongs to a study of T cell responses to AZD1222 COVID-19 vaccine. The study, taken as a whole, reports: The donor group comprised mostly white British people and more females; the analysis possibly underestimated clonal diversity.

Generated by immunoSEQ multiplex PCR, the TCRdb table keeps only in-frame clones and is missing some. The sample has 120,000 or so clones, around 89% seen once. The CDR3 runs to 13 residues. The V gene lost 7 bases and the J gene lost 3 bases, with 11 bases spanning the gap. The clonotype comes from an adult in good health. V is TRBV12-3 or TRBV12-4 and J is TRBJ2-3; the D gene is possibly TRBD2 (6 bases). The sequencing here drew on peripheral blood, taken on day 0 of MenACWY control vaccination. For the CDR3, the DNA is TGTGCCAGCATGAAGAGCGGGACAGATACGCAGTATTTT. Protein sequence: CASMKSGTDTQYF.